The present entry profiles one T cell receptor beta chain with its context. Its antigen is as yet unknown. This sample stems from a study of cytomegalovirus exposure and HLA in healthy donors. General study points: The likely explanation for a cluster of highly shared sequence variants was sequencing artifact.

PCR primers comprised 60 Vbeta and 13 Jbeta primers. Method: immunoSEQ multiplex PCR; TCRdb's copy keeps in-frame clones and lacks some. This table holds more than 30,000 clones. Between the trimmed V and J ends, which lost 2 bases and 6 bases, there was a span of 9 bases. There are 13 residues in the CDR3. Per germline, CDR1 SGHRS and CDR2 YFSETQ. The sequence was obtained from a man aged 35-49 years in good health and CMV-seropositive. Sequencing used PBMCs. This rearrangement joins TRBV5-1 to TRBJ1-5; the D gene is possibly TRBD1 (6 bases). This chain's CDR3 is CASSLQGAQPQHF. CDR3 coding DNA: TGCGCCAGCAGCTTACAGGGAGCTCAGCCCCAGCATTTT.